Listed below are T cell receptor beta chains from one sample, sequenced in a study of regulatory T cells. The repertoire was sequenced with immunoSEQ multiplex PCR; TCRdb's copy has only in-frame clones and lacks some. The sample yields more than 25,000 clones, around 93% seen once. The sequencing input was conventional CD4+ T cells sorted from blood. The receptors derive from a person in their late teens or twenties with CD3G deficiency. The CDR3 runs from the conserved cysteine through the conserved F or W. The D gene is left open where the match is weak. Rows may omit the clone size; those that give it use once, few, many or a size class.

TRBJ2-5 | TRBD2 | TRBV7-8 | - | CASSPFWGGMETQYF | TGTGCCAGCAGCCCCTTTTGGGGGGGGATGGAGACCCAGTACTTC
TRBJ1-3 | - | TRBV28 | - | CASSPSRHRLSGNTIYF | TGTGCCAGCAGCCCATCCCGGCACAGGCTCTCTGGAAACACCATATATTTT
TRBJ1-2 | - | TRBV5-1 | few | CASSREQVGGYTF | TGCGCCAGCAGCCGCGAACAGGTTGGCGGCTACACCTTC
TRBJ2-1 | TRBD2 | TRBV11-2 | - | CASSRGLAGVAPEQFF | TGTGCCAGCAGCAGAGGACTAGCGGGAGTGGCCCCCGAGCAGTTCTTC
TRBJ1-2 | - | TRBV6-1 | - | CASSEVWGRNGYTF | TGTGCCAGCAGTGAGGTTTGGGGAAGGAATGGCTACACCTTC
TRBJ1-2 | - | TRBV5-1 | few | CASSLSGEAYGYTF | TGCGCCAGCAGCTTGTCAGGGGAGGCGTATGGCTACACCTTC
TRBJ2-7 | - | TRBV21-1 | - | CAGSGTYSFYEQYF | TGTGCCGGATCCGGGACCTATAGTTTCTACGAGCAGTACTTC
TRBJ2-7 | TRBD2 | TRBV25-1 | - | CASSDMGGPTDEQYF | TGTGCCAGCAGTGATATGGGAGGGCCTACGGATGAGCAGTACTTC
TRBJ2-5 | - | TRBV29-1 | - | CSVVTAGRQETQYF | TGCAGCGTTGTAACGGCAGGCCGCCAAGAGACCCAGTACTTC
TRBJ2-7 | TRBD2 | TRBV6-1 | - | CASTRLAGVIYEQYF | TGTGCCAGCACCAGACTAGCGGGAGTTATCTACGAGCAGTACTTC
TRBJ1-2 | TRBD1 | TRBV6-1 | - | CASTLDRVRGYTF | TGTGCCAGCACCTTGGACAGGGTCCGTGGCTACACCTTC
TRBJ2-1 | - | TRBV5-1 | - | CASSLDGYPYNEQFF | TGCGCCAGCAGCTTGGACGGGTATCCCTACAATGAGCAGTTCTTC
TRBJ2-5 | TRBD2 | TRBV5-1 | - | CASSIHGGSSETQYF | TGCGCCAGCAGCATCCACGGCGGGAGTTCCGAGACCCAGTACTTC
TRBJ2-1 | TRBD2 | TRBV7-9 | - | CASSLSGGGNEQFF | TGTGCCAGCAGCTTGTCCGGCGGGGGGAATGAGCAGTTCTTC
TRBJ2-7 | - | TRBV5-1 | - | CASSTGQVPNEQYF | TGCGCCAGCAGCACCGGACAAGTCCCTAACGAGCAGTACTTC
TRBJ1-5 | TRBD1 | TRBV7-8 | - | CASGQGMGPWNQPQHF | TGTGCCTCAGGACAGGGAATGGGTCCGTGGAATCAGCCCCAGCATTTT
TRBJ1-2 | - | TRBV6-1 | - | CASNLQSGYGYTF | TGTGCCAGCAACCTACAGTCAGGCTATGGCTACACCTTC
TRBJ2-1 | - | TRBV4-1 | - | CASSQDAWRGAALFF | TGCGCCAGCAGCCAAGATGCGTGGAGGGGGGCGGCCCTATTCTTC
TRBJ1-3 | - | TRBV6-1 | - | CASSDGGRGNTIYF | TGTGCCAGCAGTGACGGGGGCCGAGGAAACACCATATATTTT
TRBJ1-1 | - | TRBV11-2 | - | CASSRLNTEAFF | TGTGCCAGCAGTCGGTTGAACACTGAAGCTTTCTTT
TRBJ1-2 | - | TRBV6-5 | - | CASSYSTMVRYTF | TGTGCCAGCAGTTACTCGACTATGGTGCGCTACACCTTC
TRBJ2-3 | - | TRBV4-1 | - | CASSRQSGDTQYF | TGCGCCAGCAGCCGTCAGAGCGGAGATACGCAGTATTTT
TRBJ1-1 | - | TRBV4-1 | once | CASSHLLGPRTTEAFF | TGCGCCAGCAGCCATCTACTTGGACCGAGGACCACTGAAGCTTTCTTT
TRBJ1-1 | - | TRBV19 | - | CASGQGTNTEAFF | TGTGCCAGCGGTCAGGGGACGAACACTGAAGCTTTCTTT
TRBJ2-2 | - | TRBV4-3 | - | CASSQDIATGELFF | TGCGCCAGCAGCCAAGACATAGCAACCGGGGAGCTGTTTTTT
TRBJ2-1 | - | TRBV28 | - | CASLPAGGNGEQFF | TGTGCCAGCCTTCCAGCGGGCGGGAACGGTGAGCAGTTCTTC
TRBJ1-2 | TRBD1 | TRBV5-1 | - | CASSPQTGDPFYGYTF | TGCGCCAGCAGCCCGCAAACAGGGGATCCCTTCTATGGCTACACCTTC
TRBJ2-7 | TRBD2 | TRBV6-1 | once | CASSGLAGDKEQYF | TGTGCCAGCAGTGGACTAGCGGGAGACAAAGAGCAGTACTTC
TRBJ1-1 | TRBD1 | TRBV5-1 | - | CASSFRGQGTEAFF | TGCGCCAGCAGCTTCAGGGGGCAGGGGACTGAAGCTTTCTTT
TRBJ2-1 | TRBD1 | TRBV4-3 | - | CASSQVDRGEQFF | TGCGCCAGCAGCCAAGTAGACAGGGGTGAGCAGTTCTTC
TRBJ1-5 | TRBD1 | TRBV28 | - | CASSTPGQGNQPQHF | TGTGCCAGCAGTACCCCGGGACAGGGCAATCAGCCCCAGCATTTT
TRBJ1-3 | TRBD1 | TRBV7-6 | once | CASSQVTGLSGNTIYF | TGTGCCAGCAGCCAGGTGACAGGGCTGAGTGGAAACACCATATATTTT
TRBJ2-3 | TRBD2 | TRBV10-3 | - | CAIGSSGRGDTQYF | TGTGCCATCGGTTCTAGCGGGAGAGGGGATACGCAGTATTTT
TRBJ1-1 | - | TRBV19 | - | CASSIGGTVNTEAFF | TGTGCCAGTAGTATAGGTGGGACGGTAAACACTGAAGCTTTCTTT
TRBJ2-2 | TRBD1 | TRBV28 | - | CASSWGQAFTGELFF | TGTGCCAGCAGTTGGGGACAGGCCTTCACCGGGGAGCTGTTTTTT
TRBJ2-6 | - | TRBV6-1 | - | CASSDGGATGANVLTF | TGTGCCAGCAGTGACGGCGGGGCCACTGGGGCCAACGTCCTGACTTTC
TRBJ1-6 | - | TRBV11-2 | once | CASSSELTVPNPYNSPLHF | TGTGCCAGCAGCTCGGAATTGACAGTCCCGAATCCCTATAATTCACCCCTCCACTTT
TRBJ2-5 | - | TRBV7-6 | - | CASSRFSGPGETQYF | TGTGCCAGCAGCCGGTTTAGCGGCCCCGGGGAGACCCAGTACTTC